This TCR beta chain was identified during a study of blood T cell repertoires in COVID-19 (TCRdb year 2020). Regarding the complete study: Samples from collaborators originated in the United States, Italy and Spain and spanned both the acute and convalescent phases of COVID-19. A de-identified subject ID, COVID-19 status, age in years and sex were almost always included in the sample metadata. The dataset comprised deeply sampled blood TCRbeta repertoires from subjects exposed to, actively infected with, or recovered from COVID-19. Samples came from the ongoing ImmuneRACE study (first 160 participants) plus 1,254 subjects from 6 global collaborators. Where available, HLA class I and class II types were obtained from metadata supplied by the sample provider rather than from assay-based typing. The prospective study material was composed of cDNA or gDNA derived from T cells, B-cell-depleted T cells, or PBMCs. The repertoires were made available in a free public database intended to serve as a resource for research on the immune response to SARS-CoV-2. Study-wide conclusions, independent of this receptor: The quantity of clinical and demographic metadata differed by source and by participant and was supplied without curation.

The CDR3 goes from the cysteine to the phenylalanine over 12 residues. The retained sequence is limited to the CDR3, 36 bases, with the frame set at the first base. A distance of 5 bases separates the germline ends of V and J, which lose 2 bases and 4 bases respectively. TCRbeta CDR3 regions were amplified from genomic DNA by means of the immunoSEQ Assay, a bias-controlled multiplex PCR. As for how the authors treated the data: The number of nucleated cells in each sample was estimated by amplification of reference gene primers within the assay. To quantify the absolute abundance of each unique TCRbeta CDR3 rearrangement, sequence reads were collapsed and filtered. For each sample, productive Simpson clonality was calculated as the square root of Simpson's diversity index over productive rearrangements. Not all clones reach the TCRdb copy of this immuneACCESS table, which keeps in-frame sequences only. Checked studies attribute under half of the gap to unresolved V genes and leave the rest unexplained. For V, J and clone size, that table is used; D and trimming come from the DNA. The sample table lists about 260,000 clones, less than 90% of them with a count of one. The ten largest clones add up to approximately 2% of the sample.

As concerns this clone: What antigen it recognizes has not been identified. No clone much larger than this one lies a single base away; base qualities are absent. This sample also contains other DNA sequences that code for the same CDR3.

Whole blood was collected in K2EDTA tubes by collaborating institutions according to the institutions' own protocols. For TCRbeta analysis, collaborators shipped samples in one of three forms: frozen whole blood, isolated PBMCs, or DNA extracted from either of those sample types. Material: peripheral blood. The chain employs TRBV12-3 or TRBV12-4 and TRBJ1-1, with no D gene named confidently. The TCR was taken from a man in his thirties or forties with active or convalescent COVID-19. The DNA reads TGTGCCAGCAGTTTATCCCGCACTGAAGCTTTCTTT. This gives the protein CASSLSRTEAFF.